This entry lists 9 T cell receptor beta chains sequenced from one sample in a study of regulatory dendritic cells for organ transplantation. Allogeneic regulatory or mature dendritic cells were co-cultured for approximately 5 days with CFSE-labeled sorted T cells at 1:10. Their target antigens are unknown. TCRdb keeps only in-frame clones here, not all; method: immunoSEQ multiplex PCR. Of about 21,000 clones in the sample, about 85% were seen once. Sequencing input: naive CD4+ T cells from blood cultured with dendritic cells. Subset defined: CD45RA+ naive T cells. These receptors originate from a human donor in good health.

The J gene is TRBJ1-6, the V gene TRBV10-3; 8 nucleotides line up with TRBD1. CDR1 is ENHRY and CDR2 is SYGVKD in the germline V gene. J was trimmed by 7 bases and V by 6 bases; bases with no gene match: 8. This CDR3 contains 15 residues. The CDR3 sequence is CAIRGEQGANSPLHF. In DNA, the CDR3 is TGTGCCATCAGGGGGGAGCAGGGGGCGAATTCACCCCTCCACTTT.

This chain connects TRBV11-2 to TRBJ2-2; D gene unclear. This CDR3 region has 15 residues. Trimming took 1 base from V and 4 from J, leaving 10 bases between them. Germline lookup yields CDR1 SGHAT and CDR2 FQNNGV. As DNA, the CDR3 is TGTGCCAGCAGCTTAGCTGGGGTGAGCACCGGGGAGCTGTTTTTT. Its protein product is CASSLAGVSTGELFF.

The chain combines TRBV7-2 with TRBJ1-5; TRBD1 aligns across 8 bases. Germline trimming cut 5 bases from V and 7 bases from J; bases unmatched to any gene: 10. CDR1 and CDR2 (germline): SGHTA, FQGNSA. The CDR3 contains 15 residues. The CDR3 sequence is CASSLTGVGGQPQHF. The DNA of the CDR3 is TGTGCCAGCAGCCTGACAGGGGTGGGAGGCCAGCCCCAGCATTTT.

This chain uses TRBV27 with TRBJ2-7; 7 nucleotides agree with TRBD1. Germline CDR1 MNHEY, CDR2 SMNVEV (reference sequence). Germline trimming cut 3 bases from V and 2 bases from J; bases unmatched to any gene: 10. The CDR3 sequence is 16 residues long. The CDR3 DNA follows: TGTGCCAGCAGTTTTCACCGACAGGGAGTCACCTACGAGCAGTACTTC. Translation gives CASSFHRQGVTYEQYF.

In DNA, the CDR3 is TGTGCCAGCAGCCTAGACCCCGAGGGGCATCAGCCCCAGCATTTT. Translation gives CASSLDPEGHQPQHF. The genes are TRBV7-9 and TRBJ1-5; TRBD1 might be the D (5 bases). The V and J ends lost 5 bases and 5 bases respectively, with 16 bases between them. CDR3 length equals 15 residues. From germline, CDR1 is SEHNR and CDR2 FQNEAQ (reference sequence).

The genes are TRBV7-3 and TRBJ2-2, with D perhaps matching TRBD2 (5 bases). The ends were cut back, 0 bases at V and 7 bases at J, with 18 bases in the middle. Per germline, CDR1 SGHTA and CDR2 FQGTGA. The CDR3 sequence is 17 residues long. As DNA, the CDR3 is TGTGCCAGCAGCTTAACCCGGATTACCTCCGGAGGCGGGGAGCTGTTTTTT. Residues: CASSLTRITSGGGELFF.

V usage is TRBV5-1 and J usage is TRBJ2-3; possibly TRBD2 for D (6 bases). The length of the CDR3 is 15 residues. V lost 0 bases and J 0 bases, leaving 8 bases between the germline ends. The germline gives CDR1 SGHRS, CDR2 YFSETQ. The CDR3 loop reads CASSLASGSTDTQYF. The CDR3 region has the DNA TGCGCCAGCAGCTTGGCCAGCGGGAGCACAGATACGCAGTATTTT.

This clone was recorded a few times. The chain employs TRBV6-5 and TRBJ1-5; D might be TRBD1 (6 bases). The germline V gene encodes CDR1 MNHEY and CDR2 SVGAGI. The CDR3 runs to 13 residues. Trimming cost V 7 bases and J 6 bases, with 13 bases left between them. The CDR3 coding sequence is TGTGCCAGCACTAGAGGGGGGCTTCAGCCCCAGCATTTT. It encodes CASTRGGLQPQHF.

This clone was found a few times. The chain is built from TRBV30 and TRBJ1-2; TRBD1 is a possible D gene (6 bases). CDR1 is GTSNPN, CDR2 SVGIG, per germline (reference sequence). The CDR3 consists of 13 residues. The CDR3 DNA follows: TGTGCTCACAGGGATCTGTATAACTATGGCTACACCTTC. Amino acid sequence: CAHRDLYNYGYTF.